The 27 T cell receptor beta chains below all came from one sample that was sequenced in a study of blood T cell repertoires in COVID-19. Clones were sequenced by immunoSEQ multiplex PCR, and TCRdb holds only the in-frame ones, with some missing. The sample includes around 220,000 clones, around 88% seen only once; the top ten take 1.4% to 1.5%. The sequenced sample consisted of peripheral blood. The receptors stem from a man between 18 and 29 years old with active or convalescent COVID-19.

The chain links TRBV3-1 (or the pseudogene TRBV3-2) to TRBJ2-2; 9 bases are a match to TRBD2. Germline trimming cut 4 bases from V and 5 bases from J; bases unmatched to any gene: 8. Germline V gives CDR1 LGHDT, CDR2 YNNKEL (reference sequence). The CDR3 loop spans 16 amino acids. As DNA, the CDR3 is TGTGCCAGCAGCCTTTGGGTAGCGGGAGAGACCGGGGAGCTGTTTTTT. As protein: CASSLWVAGETGELFF.

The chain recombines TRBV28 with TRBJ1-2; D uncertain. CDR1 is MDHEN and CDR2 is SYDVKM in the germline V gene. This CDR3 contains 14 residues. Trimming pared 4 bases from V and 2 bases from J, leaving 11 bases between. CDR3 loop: CASSSRVTNYGYTF. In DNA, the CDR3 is TGTGCCAGCAGTTCACGAGTCACCAACTATGGCTACACCTTC.

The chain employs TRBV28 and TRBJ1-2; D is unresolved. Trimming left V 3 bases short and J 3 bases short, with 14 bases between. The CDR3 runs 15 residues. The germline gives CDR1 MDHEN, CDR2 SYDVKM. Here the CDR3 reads CASSLVRQVDYGYTF. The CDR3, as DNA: TGTGCCAGCAGTTTGGTTCGGCAGGTCGACTATGGCTACACCTTC.

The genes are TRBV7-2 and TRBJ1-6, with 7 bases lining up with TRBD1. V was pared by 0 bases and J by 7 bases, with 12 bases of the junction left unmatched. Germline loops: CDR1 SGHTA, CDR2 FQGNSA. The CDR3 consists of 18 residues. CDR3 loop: CASSLAMTGKVMNSPLHF. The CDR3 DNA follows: TGTGCCAGCAGCTTAGCGATGACAGGGAAGGTTATGAATTCACCCCTCCACTTT.

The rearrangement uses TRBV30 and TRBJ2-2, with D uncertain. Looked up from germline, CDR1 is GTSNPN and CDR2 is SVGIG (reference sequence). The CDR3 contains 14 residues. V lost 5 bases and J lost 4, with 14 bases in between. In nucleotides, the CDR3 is TGTGCCTGGCGAAACCCTGGCGGCACCGGGGAGCTGTTTTTT. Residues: CAWRNPGGTGELFF.

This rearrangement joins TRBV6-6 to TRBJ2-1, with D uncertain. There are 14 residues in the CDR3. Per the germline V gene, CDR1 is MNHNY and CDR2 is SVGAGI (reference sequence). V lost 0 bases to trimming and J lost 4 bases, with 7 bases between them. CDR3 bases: TGTGCCAGCAGTTACTCGCCGGTTTACAATGAGCAGTTCTTC. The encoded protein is CASSYSPVYNEQFF.

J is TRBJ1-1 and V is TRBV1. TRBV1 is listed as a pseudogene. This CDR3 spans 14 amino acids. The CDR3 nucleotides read TGCACCAGCAGCCGCAGCGAACCGAACACTGAAGCTTTCTTT. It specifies CTSSRSEPNTEAFF.

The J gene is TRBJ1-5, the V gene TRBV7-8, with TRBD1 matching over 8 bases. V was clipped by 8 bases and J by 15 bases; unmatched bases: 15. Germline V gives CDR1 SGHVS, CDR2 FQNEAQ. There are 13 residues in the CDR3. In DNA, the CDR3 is TGTGCCAGCGAAAGCCTTACAGGGGGAGTAAGGCATTTT. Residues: CASESLTGGVRHF.

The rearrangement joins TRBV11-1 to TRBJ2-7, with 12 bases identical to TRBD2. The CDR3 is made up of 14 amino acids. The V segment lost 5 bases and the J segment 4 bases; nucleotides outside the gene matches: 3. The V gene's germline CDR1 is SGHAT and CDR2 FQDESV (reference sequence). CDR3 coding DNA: TGTGCCAGCAGCCGGACTAGCGGGGTTTACGAGCAGTACTTC. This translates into CASSRTSGVYEQYF.

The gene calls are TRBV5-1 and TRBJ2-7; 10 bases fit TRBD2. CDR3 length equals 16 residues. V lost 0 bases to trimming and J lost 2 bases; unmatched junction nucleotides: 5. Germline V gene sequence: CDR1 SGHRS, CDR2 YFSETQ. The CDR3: CASSLVSGRETYEQYF. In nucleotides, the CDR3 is TGCGCCAGCAGCTTGGTCAGCGGGAGGGAAACCTACGAGCAGTACTTC.

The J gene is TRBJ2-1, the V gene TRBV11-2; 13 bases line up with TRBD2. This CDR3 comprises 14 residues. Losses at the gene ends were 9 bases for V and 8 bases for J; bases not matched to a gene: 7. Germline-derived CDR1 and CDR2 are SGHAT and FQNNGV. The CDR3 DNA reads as TGTGCCAGTGTACTAGCGGGAGGGCCGTATGAGCAGTTCTTC. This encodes CASVLAGGPYEQFF.

CDR3 in amino acids: CSVEDRTSGNQMTQYF. In nucleotides, the CDR3 is TGCAGCGTTGAAGATCGCACTAGCGGGAACCAAATGACCCAGTACTTC. This chain joins TRBV29-1 and TRBJ2-5; 10 bases match TRBD2. Per the germline V gene, CDR1 is SQVTM and CDR2 is ANQGSEA. V was pared by 0 bases and J by 7 bases, with 11 bases of the junction left unmatched. This CDR3 contains 16 residues.

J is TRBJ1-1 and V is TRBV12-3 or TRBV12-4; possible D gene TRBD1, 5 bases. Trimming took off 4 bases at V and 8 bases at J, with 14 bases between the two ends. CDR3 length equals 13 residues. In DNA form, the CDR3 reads TGTGCCAGCAGTTGGGGCAACGACAGAGAAGCTTTCTTT. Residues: CASSWGNDREAFF.

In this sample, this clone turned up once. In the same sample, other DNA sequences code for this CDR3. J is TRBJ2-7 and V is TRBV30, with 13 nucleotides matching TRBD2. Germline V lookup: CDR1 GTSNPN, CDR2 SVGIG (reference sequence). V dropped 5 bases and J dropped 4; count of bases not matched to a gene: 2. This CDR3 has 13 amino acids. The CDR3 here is CAWSLAGGYEQYF. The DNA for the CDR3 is TGTGCCTGGTCACTAGCGGGAGGGTACGAGCAGTACTTC.

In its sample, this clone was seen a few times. CDR3 protein: CASSYKGENTEAFF. CDR3 bases: TGTGCCAGCAGTTACAAAGGGGAGAACACTGAAGCTTTCTTT. This chain connects TRBV6-2 or TRBV6-3 to TRBJ1-1; D is possibly TRBD1 (5 bases). This CDR3 region has 14 residues. Germline lookup yields CDR1 MNHEY and CDR2 SVGEGT. With 2 bases removed from V and 1 base from J, the gap between germline ends came to 8 bases.

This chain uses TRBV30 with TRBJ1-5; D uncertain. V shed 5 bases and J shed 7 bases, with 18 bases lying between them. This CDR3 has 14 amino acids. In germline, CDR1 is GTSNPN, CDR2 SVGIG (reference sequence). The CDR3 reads CAWGRGGGGQPQHF. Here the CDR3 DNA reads TGTGCCTGGGGAAGAGGAGGAGGCGGACAGCCCCAGCATTTT. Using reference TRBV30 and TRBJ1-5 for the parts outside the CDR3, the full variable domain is SQTIHQWPATLVQPVGSPLSLECTVEGTSNPNLYWYRQAAGRGLQLLFYSVGIGQISSEVPQNLSASRPQDRQFILSSKKLLLSDSGFYLCAWGRGGGGQPQHFGDGTRLSIL.

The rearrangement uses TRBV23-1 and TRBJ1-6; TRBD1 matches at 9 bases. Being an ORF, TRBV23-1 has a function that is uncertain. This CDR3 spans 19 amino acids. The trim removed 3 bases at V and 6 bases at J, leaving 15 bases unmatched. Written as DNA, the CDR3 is TGCGCCAGCAGTCACCTGGACAGGGGAAACTGTTTGGGTAATTCACCCCTCCACTTT. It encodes CASSHLDRGNCLGNSPLHF.

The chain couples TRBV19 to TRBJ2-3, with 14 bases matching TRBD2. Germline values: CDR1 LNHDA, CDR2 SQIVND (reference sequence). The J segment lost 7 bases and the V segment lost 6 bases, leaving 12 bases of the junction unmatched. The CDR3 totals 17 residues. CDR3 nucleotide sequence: TGTGCCAGTAGAGGCCGACTAGCGGGAGGGATATTTAATACGCAGTATTTT. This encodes CASRGRLAGGIFNTQYF.

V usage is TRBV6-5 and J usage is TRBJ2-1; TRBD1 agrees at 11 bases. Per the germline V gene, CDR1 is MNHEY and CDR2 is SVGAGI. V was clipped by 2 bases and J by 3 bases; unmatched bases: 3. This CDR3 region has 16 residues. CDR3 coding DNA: TGTGCCAGCAGTTACGGACAGGGGGCTAACTACAATGAGCAGTTCTTC. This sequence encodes CASSYGQGANYNEQFF.

For the CDR3, the DNA is TGTGCCAGCAGCCAAGAACAGAGCAATCAGCCCCAGCATTTT. It codes for CASSQEQSNQPQHF. The rearrangement links TRBV16 to TRBJ1-5; D unresolved. Deletions cut 2 bases from V and 1 base from J, with 6 bases between. Germline lookup yields CDR1 KGHSY and CDR2 FQNENV. This CDR3 comprises 14 residues.

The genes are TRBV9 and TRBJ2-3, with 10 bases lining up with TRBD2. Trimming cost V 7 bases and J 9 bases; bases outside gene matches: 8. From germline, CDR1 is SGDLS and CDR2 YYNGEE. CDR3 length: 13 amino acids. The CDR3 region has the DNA TGTGCCAGCGGAGCGGGAGGGCCGGGCACGCAGTATTTT. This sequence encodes CASGAGGPGTQYF. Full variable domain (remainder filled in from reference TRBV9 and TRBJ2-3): DSGVTQTPKHLITATGQRVTLRCSPRSGDLSVYWYQQSLDQGLQFLIQYYNGEERAKGNILERFSAQQFPDLHSELNLSSLELGDSALYFCASGAGGPGTQYFGPGTRLTVL.

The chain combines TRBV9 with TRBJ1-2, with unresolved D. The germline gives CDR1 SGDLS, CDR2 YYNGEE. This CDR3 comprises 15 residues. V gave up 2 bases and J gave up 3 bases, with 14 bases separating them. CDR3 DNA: TGTGCCAGCAGCGTTGGCCTCCAGGATTACTATGGCTACACCTTC. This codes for CASSVGLQDYYGYTF.

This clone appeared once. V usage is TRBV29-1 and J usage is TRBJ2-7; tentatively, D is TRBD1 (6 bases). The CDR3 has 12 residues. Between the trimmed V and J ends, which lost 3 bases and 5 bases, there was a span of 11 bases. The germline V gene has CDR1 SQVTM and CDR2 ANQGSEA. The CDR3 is CSVDRGSNEQYF. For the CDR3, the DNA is TGCAGCGTTGACAGGGGAAGCAACGAGCAGTACTTC.

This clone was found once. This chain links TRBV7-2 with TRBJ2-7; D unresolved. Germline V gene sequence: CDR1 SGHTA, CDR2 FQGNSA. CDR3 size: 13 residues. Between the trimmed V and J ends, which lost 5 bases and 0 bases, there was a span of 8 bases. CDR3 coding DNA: TGTGCCAGCAGCCCGCCTAGCTCCTACGAGCAGTACTTC. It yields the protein CASSPPSSYEQYF. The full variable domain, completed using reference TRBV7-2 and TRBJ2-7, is GAGVSQSPSNKVTEKGKDVELRCDPISGHTALYWYRQSLGQGLEFLIYFQGNSAPDKSGLPSDRFSAERTGGSVSTLTIQRTQQEDSAVYLCASSPPSSYEQYFGPGTRLTVT.

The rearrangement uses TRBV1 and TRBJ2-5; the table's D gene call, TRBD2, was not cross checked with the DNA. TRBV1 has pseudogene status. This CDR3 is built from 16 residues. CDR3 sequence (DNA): TGCACCAGCAGCCATCTGGCGGGAGAGGGCCAAGAGACCCAGTACTTC. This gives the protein CTSSHLAGEGQETQYF.

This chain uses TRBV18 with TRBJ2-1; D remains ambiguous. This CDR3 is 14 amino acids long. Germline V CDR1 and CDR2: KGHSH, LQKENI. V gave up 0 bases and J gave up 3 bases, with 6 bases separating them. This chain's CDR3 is CASSPPPDYNEQFF. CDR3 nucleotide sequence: TGTGCCAGCTCACCACCCCCAGACTACAATGAGCAGTTCTTC.

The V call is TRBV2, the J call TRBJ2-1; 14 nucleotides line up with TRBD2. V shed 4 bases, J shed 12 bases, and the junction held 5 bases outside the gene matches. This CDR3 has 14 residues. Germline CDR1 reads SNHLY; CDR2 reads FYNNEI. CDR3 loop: CASSAGLAGVRQFF. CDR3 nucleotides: TGTGCCAGCAGTGCGGGACTAGCGGGAGTTCGGCAGTTCTTC. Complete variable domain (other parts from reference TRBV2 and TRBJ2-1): EPEVTQTPSHQVTQMGQEVILRCVPISNHLYFYWYRQILGQKVEFLVSFYNNEISEKSEIFDDQFSVERPDGSNFTLKIRSTKLEDSAMYFCASSAGLAGVRQFFGPGTRLTVL.